This record looks at one T cell receptor beta chain sequence and its context. J was trimmed by 7 bases and V by 4 bases; bases with no gene match: 9. This CDR3 spans 14 amino acids. Germline CDR1 and CDR2: SQVTM and ANQGSEA. This record belongs to a study of blood T cell repertoires in COVID-19. On the study more broadly: Sources were T cells, B-cell-depleted T cells, or PBMCs; the material itself was cDNA or gDNA.

As processed by the authors: For nucleated cells, counts were estimated from reference gene primer amplification. The table came from immunoSEQ multiplex PCR; TCRdb's copy has only in-frame clones and leaves some out. D and trimming come from the DNA, and the V and J calls and clone size come from that table. This sample has around 90,000 clones; approximately 75% occur once, and the top ten carry 10% to 15%. The sequencing input was peripheral blood. The genes are TRBV29-1 and TRBJ2-5; TRBD1 matches 10 bases. The receptor's source is a human donor in a cohort sampled during active COVID-19. The chain's CDR3 is CSVGGGQGYGTQYF. CDR3 sequence (DNA): TGCAGCGTTGGGGGGGGACAGGGGTACGGGACCCAGTACTTC.